Listed below are T cell receptor beta chains from one sample, sequenced in a study of cytotoxic CD8 clonotypes in ibrutinib-treated CLL. The data were produced by immunoSEQ multiplex PCR, yet TCRdb's version contains in-frame clones alone and is incomplete. The sample holds around 310,000 clones; about 77% are singletons and the top ten take 6.7%. The starting material was PBMCs, obtained before ibrutinib treatment. These receptors all come from a human donor with chronic lymphocytic leukemia. Each CDR3 is given with its conserved first and last residue. D genes are given only for firm matches. Clone size is given for some rows only: seen once, a few or many times, or a class if the clone is expanded.

TRBV4-2	once	.	TRBJ1-2	CASSQHSGTNYGYTF	TGTGCCAGCAGCCAACACTCCGGGACCAACTATGGCTACACCTTC
TRBV19	.	TRBD2	TRBJ2-3	CASSIQLAGADTQYF	TGTGCCAGTAGTATACAACTAGCGGGAGCAGATACGCAGTATTTT
TRBV11-3	.	.	TRBJ2-1	CASSLGQRDNEQFF	TGTGCCAGCAGCCTGGGACAACGGGACAATGAGCAGTTCTTC
TRBV5-1	.	.	TRBJ2-5	CASSFDSTQETQYF	TGCGCCAGCAGCTTCGACTCGACTCAAGAGACCCAGTACTTC
TRBV7-9	.	TRBD1	TRBJ2-7	CASSLPSGTESYEQYF	TGTGCCAGCAGCTTACCCTCCGGGACAGAATCCTACGAGCAGTACTTC
TRBV28	.	.	TRBJ2-3	CASSSPPAHTDTQYF	TGTGCCAGCAGTTCCCCCCCGGCTCACACAGATACGCAGTATTTT
TRBV29-1	.	.	TRBJ1-4	CSVKAPATNEKLFF	TGCAGCGTCAAGGCGCCCGCAACTAATGAAAAACTGTTTTTT
TRBV6-5	.	.	TRBJ2-1	CASSLGGEEQFF	TGTGCCAGCAGCCTAGGGGGGGAGGAGCAGTTCTTC
TRBV7-2	.	TRBD2	TRBJ2-7	CASSYKAGGYDEQYF	TGTGCCAGCAGCTACAAAGCGGGGGGATACGACGAGCAGTACTTC
TRBV5-6	.	TRBD1	TRBJ1-4	CASSVGQLNEKLFF	TGTGCCAGCAGCGTGGGACAGCTTAATGAAAAACTGTTTTTT
TRBV5-8	.	TRBD1	TRBJ1-1	CASSFRQGRTEAFF	TGTGCCAGCAGCTTCAGACAGGGTCGGACTGAAGCTTTCTTT
TRBV15	few	.	TRBJ1-5	CATSRDRKSNQPQHF	TGTGCCACCAGCAGAGACAGGAAAAGCAATCAGCCCCAGCATTTT
TRBV4-2	.	.	TRBJ1-1	CASSSAGDTSNTEAFF	TGTGCCAGCAGCTCAGCCGGGGACACTTCGAACACTGAAGCTTTCTTT
TRBV10-3	.	TRBD2	TRBJ2-7	CATRLTSETYEQYF	TGTGCCACCAGGCTCACTAGCGAGACTTACGAGCAGTACTTC
TRBV6-6	.	TRBD1	TRBJ1-4	CASSPRRGTGREKLFF	TGTGCCAGCAGCCCACGACGAGGGACAGGGCGTGAAAAACTGTTTTTT
TRBV6-5	.	.	TRBJ1-2	CASSSQGIYGYTF	TGTGCCAGCAGTTCACAGGGTATTTATGGCTACACCTTC
TRBV4-3	.	TRBD1	TRBJ2-3	CASSQDYRGLADTQYF	TGCGCCAGCAGCCAAGACTACAGGGGGCTCGCAGATACGCAGTATTTT
TRBV2	.	.	TRBJ2-4	CASSILAKNIQYF	TGTGCCAGCTCGATCCTAGCCAAAAACATTCAGTACTTC
TRBV9	.	TRBD2	TRBJ2-2	CASSGTSGRELFF	TGTGCCAGCAGTGGGACTAGCGGCCGGGAGCTGTTTTTT
TRBV5-6	few	TRBD1	TRBJ1-1	CASSIHDRGARTEAFF	TGTGCCAGCAGCATCCATGACAGGGGAGCTAGGACTGAAGCTTTCTTT
TRBV7-3	.	TRBD1	TRBJ2-5	CASSPQGAETQYF	TGTGCCAGCAGCCCTCAGGGGGCAGAGACCCAGTACTTC
TRBV19	.	.	TRBJ2-7	CASSSLPPPSSYEQYF	TGTGCCAGTAGTAGCCTCCCCCCCCCTAGCTCCTACGAGCAGTACTTC
TRBV2	.	.	TRBJ2-7	CASSNGPRMPYEQYF	TGTGCCAGCAGTAACGGGCCCCGAATGCCCTACGAGCAGTACTTC
TRBV6-6	.	.	TRBJ2-7	CASITNGGGEQYF	TGTGCCAGCATCACTAATGGGGGCGGCGAGCAGTACTTC
TRBV2	.	.	TRBJ1-5	CASSGGSDSYNQPQHF	TGTGCCAGCAGTGGGGGCAGCGACAGCTACAATCAGCCCCAGCATTTT
TRBV5-1	.	.	TRBJ2-3	CASSLVAGTTDTQYF	TGCGCCAGCAGCTTGGTAGCAGGGACCACAGATACGCAGTATTTT
TRBV28	.	.	TRBJ2-1	CASSYLGNGGQFF	TGTGCCAGCAGTTACCTCGGGAATGGAGGACAGTTCTTC
TRBV11-2	.	.	TRBJ2-7	CASSSGAYVYEQYF	TGTGCCAGCAGCTCAGGGGCGTACGTCTACGAGCAGTACTTC